Presented here are 25 T cell receptor beta chains from one specimen sequenced in a study of CD8 T cells in ankylosing spondylitis. These receptors have no identified antigens. Notes on the study in general: Characteristic of ankylosing spondylitis blood, it appeared, was a TCR beta motif comprising eight highly homologous variants.

One entry per CDR3 protein, called by TCRdb with MiXCR from the 5' RACE reads. The sample shows under 950,000 distinct CDR3 sequences, 15% to 20% of them seen only once. The specimen sequenced was blood, either unsorted or a sorted T cell fraction (not recorded which). The source of these receptors is a male donor with ankylosing spondylitis.

This clonotype has a handful of counts. The CDR3 loop reads CASSRRSGNQETQYF. DNA of the CDR3: TGTGCCAGCAGTCGAAGGTCCGGCAACCAAGAGACCCAGTACTTC. V usage is TRBV2 and J usage is TRBJ2-5; D unclear. Per the germline V gene, CDR1 is SNHLY and CDR2 is FYNNEI. There are 15 residues in the CDR3. V lost 5 bases, J lost 0 bases, and 13 bases lay in between.

Many counts were recorded for this clonotype. The rearrangement uses TRBV5-1 and TRBJ2-1, with TRBD2 matching over 11 bases. Trimming cost V 4 bases and J 4 bases; bases outside gene matches: 4. CDR3 size: 15 residues. Germline assignment: CDR1 SGHRS and CDR2 YFSETQ. The chain's CDR3 is CASSTGTSGYNEQFF. CDR3 nucleotide sequence: TGCGCCAGCAGCACCGGGACTAGCGGATACAATGAGCAGTTCTTC.

As to this clonotype: This may come from a read error, since a much larger clone is one base off. This chain connects TRBV28 to TRBJ2-2; 8 bases match TRBD2. The CDR3 has 15 amino acids. In germline, CDR1 is MDHEN, CDR2 SYDVKM. Losses at the gene ends were 3 bases for V and 1 base for J; bases not matched to a gene: 1. CDR3: CASSFLAGNTGELFF. The CDR3 bases are TGTGCCAGCAGTTTTCTAGCGGGGAACACCGGGGAGCTGTTTTTT.

This clonotype was seen a few times. This rearrangement joins TRBV28 to TRBJ2-3; 10 nucleotides match TRBD1. Germline V gives CDR1 MDHEN, CDR2 SYDVKM. This CDR3 comprises 18 residues. Trimming took 5 bases from V and 2 from J; bases not matched to a gene: 13. The CDR3 region is CASSPRQGAKWYTDTQYF. Here the CDR3 DNA reads TGTGCCAGCAGTCCGCGACAGGGGGCCAAATGGTACACAGATACGCAGTATTTT.

The chain recombines TRBV14 with TRBJ1-2; TRBD1 might be the D (6 bases). CDR3 length: 14 residues. Germline values: CDR1 SGHDN, CDR2 FVKESK. V was pared by 2 bases and J by 7 bases, with 14 bases between. CDR3 nucleotide sequence: TGTGCCAGCAGCCAACTCGGCAGGGGCAGTGGCTACACCTTC. This encodes CASSQLGRGSGYTF.

At least ten counts were recorded for this clonotype. The rearrangement uses TRBV10-3 and TRBJ2-7, with 9 bases lining up with TRBD2. This CDR3 contains 13 residues. Germline CDR1 reads ENHRY; CDR2 reads SYGVKD. V was clipped by 6 bases and J by 2 bases; unmatched bases: 2. The CDR3 DNA reads as TGTGCCATCAGCCTAGCGGGACCCTACGAGCAGTACTTC. It yields the protein CAISLAGPYEQYF.

V gene TRBV6-1 combines with J gene TRBJ2-1; a weak D match, TRBD1 (5 bases). Trimming removed 6 bases from V and 7 bases from J, with 19 bases in between. CDR1 MNHNS and CDR2 SASEGT come from the germline V gene. The CDR3 contains 15 residues. CDR3 sequence: CASRSRTTVRNEQFF. CDR3 DNA sequence: TGTGCCAGCAGGAGTAGGACAACCGTGAGGAATGAGCAGTTCTTC.

In its sample, this clonotype was seen a few times. The rearrangement links TRBV5-1 to TRBJ2-3; D unclear. The CDR3 has 14 residues. The V gene's germline CDR1 is SGHRS and CDR2 YFSETQ. Trimming removed 0 bases at V and 4 bases at J, with 9 bases between. In DNA, the CDR3 is TGCGCCAGCAGCTTGGAGGAGTTGGCAGATACGCAGTATTTT. This encodes CASSLEELADTQYF.

This clonotype has just a few counts. The V gene is TRBV29-1, the J gene TRBJ2-5; no clear D. Deletions cut 2 bases from V and 0 bases from J, with 4 bases between. Germline CDR1 and CDR2: SQVTM and ANQGSEA. CDR3 length equals 12 residues. CDR3 protein: CSVENYQETQYF. CDR3 DNA sequence: TGCAGCGTTGAAAATTACCAAGAGACCCAGTACTTC.

The chain combines TRBV9 with TRBJ2-3; 8 bases are a match to TRBD2. After removal of 0 bases from V and 4 bases from J, the junction contained 1 base not matched to a gene. Germline V gene data show CDR1 as SGDLS and CDR2 as YYNGEE. The CDR3 consists of 14 residues. This CDR3 is CASSVVAGSDTQYF. CDR3 nucleotides: TGTGCCAGCAGCGTAGTAGCGGGATCAGATACGCAGTATTTT.

This clonotype was seen only a few times. V and J are TRBV7-8 and TRBJ2-7; 11 bases agree with TRBD2. The germline CDR1 and CDR2 sequences are SGHVS and FQNEAQ. V gave up 0 bases and J gave up 3 bases; unmatched junction bases: 4. This CDR3 spans 16 amino acids. Here the CDR3 DNA reads TGTGCCAGCAGCTTAGCGACTAGCGGGGAAAACTACGAGCAGTACTTC. As protein: CASSLATSGENYEQYF.

V and J are TRBV12-3 or TRBV12-4 and TRBJ2-1, with 7 positions matching TRBD1. The V segment lost 6 bases and the J segment 5 bases; nucleotides outside the gene matches: 7. This CDR3 contains 14 residues. The CDR3 reads CASRRTGANNEQFF. The CDR3 DNA follows: TGTGCCAGCAGGCGGACAGGAGCCAACAATGAGCAGTTCTTC.

The chain employs TRBV27 and TRBJ2-7; TRBD2 matches 7 bases. The CDR3 loop spans 13 amino acids. V was clipped by 2 bases and J by 7 bases; unmatched bases: 5. Per germline, CDR1 MNHEY and CDR2 SMNVEV (reference sequence). CDR3 protein: CASSLAGAFEQYF. CDR3 coding DNA: TGTGCCAGCAGTTTAGCGGGAGCCTTTGAGCAGTACTTC.

The chain has TRBV20-1 and TRBJ2-5, with D unresolved. Trimming removed 5 bases at V and 4 bases at J, with 14 bases between. Germline lookup yields CDR1 DFQATT and CDR2 SNEGSKA (reference sequence). The CDR3 is 13 residues long. The CDR3 region has the DNA TGCAGTGCTTTCCAGGCGTGGGGAGAGACCCAGTACTTC. It translates to CSAFQAWGETQYF.

The rearrangement links TRBV18 to TRBJ1-1, with D possibly TRBD1 on 6 matching bases. The CDR3 sequence is 15 residues long. Germline loops: CDR1 KGHSH, CDR2 LQKENI. Trimming pared 2 bases from V and 7 bases from J, leaving 17 bases between. The CDR3 is CASSPVEQGKDEAFF. The DNA of the CDR3 is TGTGCCAGCTCACCAGTGGAACAGGGCAAAGATGAAGCTTTCTTT.

V gene TRBV20-1 combines with J gene TRBJ2-3; D gene uncertain. The CDR3 covers 12 residues. The V gene's germline CDR1 is DFQATT and CDR2 SNEGSKA (reference sequence). Trimming pared 5 bases from V and 2 bases from J, leaving 8 bases between. CDR3 loop: CSADPFTDTQYF. Written as DNA, the CDR3 is TGCAGTGCTGACCCCTTCACAGATACGCAGTATTTT.

This clonotype was counted between two and nine times. The genes are TRBV5-5 and TRBJ2-2, with D possibly being TRBD1 (5 bases). Germline V gene data show CDR1 as SGHKS and CDR2 as YYEKEE (reference sequence). The CDR3 runs to 17 residues. The V end lost 3 bases, the J end lost 7 bases, and 22 bases lay between the germline ends. The CDR3 is CASSSNGARSGHGELFF. DNA for the CDR3: TGTGCCAGCAGCTCGAATGGGGCCAGATCTGGCCACGGGGAGCTGTTTTTT.

The J gene is TRBJ1-2, the V gene TRBV10-3, with D maybe TRBD1 (5 bases). The germline gives CDR1 ENHRY, CDR2 SYGVKD. The V end was cut by 6 bases, the J end by 2 bases, with 10 bases between. The CDR3 runs 13 residues. The CDR3 loop reads CAISIRDNYGYTF. The CDR3, as DNA: TGTGCCATCAGCATCCGGGACAACTATGGCTACACCTTC.

The chain has TRBV2 and TRBJ2-4; the D gene is possibly TRBD2 (5 bases). The CDR3 extends over 17 amino acids. Trimming removed 2 bases from V and 1 base from J, with 15 bases in between. Looked up from germline, CDR1 is SNHLY and CDR2 is FYNNEI. The CDR3 loop is CASSERSLPGAKNIQYF. CDR3 nucleotide sequence: TGTGCCAGCAGTGAAAGGAGTCTCCCGGGGGCCAAAAACATTCAGTACTTC.

The chain couples TRBV7-3 to TRBJ2-3; perhaps TRBD2 as D (6 bases). Germline assignment: CDR1 SGHTA and CDR2 FQGTGA. This CDR3 has 15 residues. V was clipped by 4 bases and J by 2 bases, with 13 bases between them. Here the CDR3 DNA reads TGTGCCAGCAGCTCGCGGGGATCTTACACAGATACGCAGTATTTT. Protein product: CASSSRGSYTDTQYF.

The CDR3 coding sequence is TGCAGTGCTTTTCTGGGGGGGCGAGAGACCCAGTACTTC. Translating gives CSAFLGGRETQYF. The rearrangement joins TRBV20-1 to TRBJ2-5; D perhaps matches TRBD2 (7 bases). Trimming removed 5 bases from V and 4 bases from J, with 14 bases in between. The CDR3 loop spans 13 amino acids. Germline values: CDR1 DFQATT, CDR2 SNEGSKA (reference sequence).

This clonotype was counted between two and nine times. V and J are TRBV20-1 and TRBJ1-2, with 7 bases matching TRBD1. V was pared by 6 bases and J by 8 bases, with 15 bases of the junction left unmatched. The CDR3 has 14 amino acids. Germline CDR1 reads DFQATT; CDR2 reads SNEGSKA (reference sequence). This chain's CDR3 is CSASTDRDLGGYTF. Written as DNA, the CDR3 is TGCAGTGCCTCGACCGACAGGGACCTCGGAGGCTACACCTTC.

This clonotype turned up a few times. V and J are TRBV20-1 and TRBJ2-1; 11 bases are a match to TRBD1. Unmatched junction bases numbered 7, after V lost 7 bases and J lost 5 bases. Germline V gene lookup returns CDR1 DFQATT and CDR2 SNEGSKA (reference sequence). The CDR3 has 14 amino acids. The DNA for the CDR3 is TGCAGTGGTGGACAGGGGGCAAAGGACAATGAGCAGTTCTTC. It specifies CSGGQGAKDNEQFF.

The sample holds a few counts of this clonotype. This chain joins TRBV20-1 and TRBJ2-1; 11 nucleotides line up with TRBD2. The trim removed 7 bases at V and 8 bases at J, leaving 7 bases unmatched. CDR1 DFQATT and CDR2 SNEGSKA come from the germline V gene (reference sequence). The CDR3 spans 13 residues. The CDR3 loop reads CSVSGRAIDEQFF. CDR3 nucleotides: TGCAGTGTTAGCGGGAGGGCCATCGATGAGCAGTTCTTC.

This clonotype was detected many times. The rearrangement uses TRBV20-1 and TRBJ2-7; TRBD2 aligns across 10 bases. Losses at the gene ends were 5 bases for V and 3 bases for J; bases not matched to a gene: 16. The CDR3 spans 17 residues. Per germline, CDR1 DFQATT and CDR2 SNEGSKA (reference sequence). As DNA, the CDR3 is TGCAGTGCTCCTAGCGGGAGATTGAACCGTATGTACTACGAGCAGTACTTC. Translated, it gives CSAPSGRLNRMYYEQYF.